The present T cell receptor beta chain was sequenced within a study of blood T cell repertoires in COVID-19. Data came from immunoSEQ multiplex PCR; TCRdb stores just in-frame clones and leaves some out. Here the sample spans some 200,000 clones, around 83% being singletons. This clone appeared many times. Germline V gene data show CDR1 as MNHEY and CDR2 as SMNVEV (reference sequence). The trim removed 3 bases at V and 6 bases at J, leaving 7 bases unmatched. The CDR3 totals 14 residues. This receptor was obtained from a woman between 40 and 50 years old with acute or convalescent COVID-19. The source material was peripheral blood. The gene calls are TRBV27 and TRBJ1-1; 7 bases align to TRBD1. The CDR3 region has the DNA TGTGCCAGCAGTTTTAAACCTCAGGGGGCTGAAGCTTTCTTT. It codes for CASSFKPQGAEAFF.